This TCR beta chain appears in the sequencing data of a study of human CD8 memory T cell subsets. By negative magnetic separation, total CD8+ T cells were enriched. For every subset, the RNA was derived from duplicate vials of roughly 140,000 sorted CD8+ T cells. Findings of the study overall: Precursor exhausted T cells and stem-like memory T cells were similarly highly diverse, while effector memory cells were not.

Concerning this clonotype: Its antigen is not known.

The TCR beta sequencing libraries came from UMI-labeled 5' RACE. TCRdb re-called the 5' RACE reads and catalogs CDR3 proteins one per entry, DNA excluded. The sample has more than 8,000 distinct CDR3 sequences. Material: CD8+ T cells from PBMCs. The clonotype was recovered from a human donor in good health.

This chain's CDR3 is CASSRGRDSYNEQFF. The chain joins TRBV5-4 to TRBJ2-1. Per the germline V gene, CDR1 is SGHNT and CDR2 is YYREEE (reference sequence). The CDR3 has 15 amino acids. Full variable domain (remainder filled in from reference TRBV5-4 and TRBJ2-1): ETGVTQSPTHLIKTRGQQVTLRCSSQSGHNTVSWYQQALGQGPQFIFQYYREEENGRGNFPPRFSGLQFPNYSSELNVNALELDDSALYLCASSRGRDSYNEQFFGPGTRLTVL.